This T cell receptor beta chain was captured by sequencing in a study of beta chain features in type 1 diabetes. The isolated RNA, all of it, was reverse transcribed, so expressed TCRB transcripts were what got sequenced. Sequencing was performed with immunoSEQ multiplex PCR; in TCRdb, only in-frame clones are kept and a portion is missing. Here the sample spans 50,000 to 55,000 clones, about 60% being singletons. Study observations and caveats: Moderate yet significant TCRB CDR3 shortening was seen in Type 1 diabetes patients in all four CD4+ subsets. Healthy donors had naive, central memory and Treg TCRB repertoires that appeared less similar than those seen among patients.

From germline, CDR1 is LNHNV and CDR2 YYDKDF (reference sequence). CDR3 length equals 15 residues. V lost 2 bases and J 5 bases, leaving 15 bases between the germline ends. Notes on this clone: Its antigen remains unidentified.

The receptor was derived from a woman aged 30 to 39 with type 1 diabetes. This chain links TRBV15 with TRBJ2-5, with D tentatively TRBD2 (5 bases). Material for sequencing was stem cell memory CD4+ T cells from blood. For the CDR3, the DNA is TGTGCCACCAGCAGATACTTGGCGGGCGGGGAGACCCAGTACTTC. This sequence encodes CATSRYLAGGETQYF.